Here is one TCR beta chain with its context. What it binds is not known. This CDR3 spans 15 amino acids. Germline assignment: CDR1 SEHNR and CDR2 FQNEAQ (reference sequence). V shed 9 bases and J shed 5 bases, with 22 bases lying between them. The sample belongs to a study of CD8 T cells in ankylosing spondylitis. Whole-study findings and limits: The clones that were linked to disease were reported to be significantly enriched in matched synovial fluid samples from ankylosing spondylitis patients. Disease-linked clones, CD8+, were relatively rare in peripheral blood. Earlier authors reported some of these motif variants in reactive arthritis synovial fluid and blood. Characteristic of ankylosing spondylitis blood, it appeared, was a TCR beta motif comprising about 8 highly homologous variants.

Using quantitative 5'-RACE with molecular barcodes, the authors made TCR beta libraries. TCRdb reanalysed the 5' RACE reads using MiXCR and keeps one entry per CDR3 protein. The table lists about 500,000 distinct CDR3 sequences, 12% of them singletons. The sequence derives from a male donor with ankylosing spondylitis. Sequenced sample: blood, either unsorted or a sorted T cell fraction (not recorded which). J is TRBJ1-1 and V is TRBV7-9, with a weak D call TRBD1 (5 bases). For the CDR3, the DNA is TGTGCCAGATGCCAGCGTCTCGGGGGGGGAACTGAAGCTTTCTTT. Protein product: CARCQRLGGGTEAFF.